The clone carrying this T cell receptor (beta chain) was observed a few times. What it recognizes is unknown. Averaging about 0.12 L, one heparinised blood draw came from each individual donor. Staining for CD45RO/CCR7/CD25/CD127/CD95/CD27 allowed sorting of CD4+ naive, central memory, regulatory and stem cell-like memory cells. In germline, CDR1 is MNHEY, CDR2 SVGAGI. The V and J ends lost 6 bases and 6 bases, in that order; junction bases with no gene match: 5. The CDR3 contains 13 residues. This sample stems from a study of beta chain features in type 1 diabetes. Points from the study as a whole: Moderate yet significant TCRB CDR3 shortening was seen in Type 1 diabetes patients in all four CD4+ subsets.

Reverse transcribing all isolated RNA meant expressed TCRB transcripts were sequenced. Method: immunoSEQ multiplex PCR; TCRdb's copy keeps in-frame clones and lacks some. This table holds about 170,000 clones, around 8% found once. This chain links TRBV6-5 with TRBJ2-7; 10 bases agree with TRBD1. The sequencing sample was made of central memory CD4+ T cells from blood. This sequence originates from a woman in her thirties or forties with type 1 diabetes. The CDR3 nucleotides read TGTGCCAGCAGCGGACAGGGGGTGGGCGAGCAGTACTTC. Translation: CASSGQGVGEQYF.